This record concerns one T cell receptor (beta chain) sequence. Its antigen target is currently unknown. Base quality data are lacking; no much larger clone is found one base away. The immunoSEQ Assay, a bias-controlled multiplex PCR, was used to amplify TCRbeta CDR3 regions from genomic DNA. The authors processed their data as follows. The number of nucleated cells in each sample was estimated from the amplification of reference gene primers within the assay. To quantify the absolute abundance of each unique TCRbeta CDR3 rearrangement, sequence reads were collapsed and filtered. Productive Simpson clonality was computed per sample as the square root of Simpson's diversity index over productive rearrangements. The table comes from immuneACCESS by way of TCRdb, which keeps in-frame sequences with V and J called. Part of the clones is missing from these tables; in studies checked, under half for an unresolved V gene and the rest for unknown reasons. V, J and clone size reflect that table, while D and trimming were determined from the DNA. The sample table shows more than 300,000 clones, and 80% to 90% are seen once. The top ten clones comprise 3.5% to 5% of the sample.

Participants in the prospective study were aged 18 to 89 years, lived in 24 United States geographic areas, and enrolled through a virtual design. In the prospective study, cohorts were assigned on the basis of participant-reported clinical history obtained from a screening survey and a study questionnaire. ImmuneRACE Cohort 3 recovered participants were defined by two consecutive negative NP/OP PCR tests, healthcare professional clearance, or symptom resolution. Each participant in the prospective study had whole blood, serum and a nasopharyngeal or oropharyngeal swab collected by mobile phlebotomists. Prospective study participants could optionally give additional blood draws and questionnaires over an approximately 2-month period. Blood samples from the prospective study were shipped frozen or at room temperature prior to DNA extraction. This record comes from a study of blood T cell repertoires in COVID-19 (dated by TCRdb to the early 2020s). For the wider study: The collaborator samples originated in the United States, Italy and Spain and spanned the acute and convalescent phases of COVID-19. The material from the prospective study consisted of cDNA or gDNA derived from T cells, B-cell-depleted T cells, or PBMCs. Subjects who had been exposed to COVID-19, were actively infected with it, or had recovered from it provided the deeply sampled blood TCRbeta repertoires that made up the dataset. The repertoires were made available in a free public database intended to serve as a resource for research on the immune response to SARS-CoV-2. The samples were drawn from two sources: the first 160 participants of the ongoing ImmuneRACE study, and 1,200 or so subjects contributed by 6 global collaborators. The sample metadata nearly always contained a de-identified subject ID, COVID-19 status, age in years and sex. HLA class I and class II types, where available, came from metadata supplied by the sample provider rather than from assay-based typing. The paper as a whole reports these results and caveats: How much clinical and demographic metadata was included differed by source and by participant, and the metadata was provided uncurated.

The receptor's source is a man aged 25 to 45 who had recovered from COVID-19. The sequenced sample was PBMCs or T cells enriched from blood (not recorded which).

CDR3 reads: CASTSGKQTEAFF. The nucleotides read TGTGCCTCAACTTCGGGAAAACAGACTGAAGCTTTCTTT. The receptor chain draws on TRBV10-3 and TRBJ1-1; the D gene lacks a confident call. The germline V gene supplies CDR1 ENHRY and CDR2 SYGVKD. The CDR3 spans 13 residues, from the cysteine through the phenylalanine. Only CDR3 DNA remains: 39 bases, in frame from the first base. Trimming removed 11 bases from V and 5 bases from J, leaving 18 bases between the germline ends.